This entry is about one T cell receptor beta chain. The sample is drawn from a study of blood T cell repertoires in COVID-19. The overall study: Sources were T cells, B-cell-depleted T cells, or PBMCs; the material itself was cDNA or gDNA.

In the source study's methods: The assay estimated nucleated cells by amplifying reference gene primers. The data were produced by immunoSEQ multiplex PCR, yet TCRdb's version contains in-frame clones alone and is incomplete. The DNA gave D and trimming, while V, J and clone size come from that table. Here the sample spans some 270,000 clones, roughly nine tenths being singletons. Sequenced input: peripheral blood. The TCR sequence derives from a woman in her thirties or forties who had recovered from COVID-19.

CDR3 region: CASSLGEGRVDTGELFF. The CDR3 nucleotides read TGTGCCAGCAGCTTAGGGGAAGGGAGGGTTGACACCGGGGAGCTGTTTTTT. This chain uses TRBV7-8 with TRBJ2-2, with 7 nucleotides matching TRBD2. The V gene end was trimmed by 1 base and the J gene end by 3 bases; junction bases not matched to a gene: 8. There are 17 residues in the CDR3. CDR1 SGHVS and CDR2 FQNEAQ come from the germline V gene.